The rows below give T cell receptor beta chains drawn from one sample of a study of OX40 agonist ivuxolimab in advanced cancers. Sequencing used immunoSEQ multiplex PCR; TCRdb keeps in-frame clones, though not all of them. The table lists 20,000 to 30,000 clones, approximately 90% of them singletons. Sequenced here: CD4+ or CD8+ T cells sorted from blood, sampled in a trial of the OX40 agonist ivuxolimab. These receptors were obtained from an adult with an advanced solid tumor such as melanoma, head and neck, liver or kidney cancer. Both conserved end residues are part of each CDR3. A D gene is named only where the DNA matches it firmly. The size field is filled for only some rows; it gives once, few, many or a size class.

d_gene	v_gene	abundance	j_gene	CDR3aa	CDR3nt
.	TRBV5-1	.	TRBJ1-3	CASSLEQGNTIYF	TGCGCCAGCAGCTTGGAGCAGGGAAACACCATATATTTT
TRBD1	TRBV7-2	once	TRBJ1-1	CASSRGQGGGTEAFF	TGTGCCAGCAGCCGCGGACAGGGGGGTGGCACTGAAGCTTTCTTT
.	TRBV2	.	TRBJ2-7	CASRGESDEQYF	TGTGCCAGCAGGGGGGAATCCGACGAGCAGTACTTC
TRBD1	TRBV6-6	.	TRBJ2-7	CASSFRLGQVTSYF	TGTGCCAGCAGTTTCCGACTGGGACAGGTAACGTCGTACTTC
.	TRBV6-1	.	TRBJ1-2	CASSVANANYGYTF	TGTGCCAGCAGTGTGGCCAACGCTAACTATGGCTACACCTTC
.	TRBV14	.	TRBJ2-5	CASSQESDGTSQETQYF	TGTGCCAGCAGCCAAGAATCGGACGGGACGAGCCAAGAGACCCAGTACTTC
TRBD1	TRBV28	.	TRBJ2-7	CASSLEPIRDSSYEQYF	TGTGCCAGCAGTTTAGAGCCGATCCGGGACAGCTCCTACGAGCAGTACTTC
.	TRBV2	.	TRBJ2-1	CASSEMVSDNEQFF	TGTGCCAGCAGTGAGATGGTTTCTGACAATGAGCAGTTCTTC
.	TRBV4-1	.	TRBJ2-6	CASSRSEISSGANVLTF	TGCGCCAGCAGCAGATCGGAGATCAGCTCTGGGGCCAACGTCCTGACTTTC
.	TRBV2	.	TRBJ2-5	CASSPVQETQYF	TGTGCCAGCAGTCCCGTACAAGAGACCCAGTACTTC
.	TRBV27	.	TRBJ1-5	CASSLTGYSNQPQHF	TGTGCCAGCAGTTTAACCGGTTATAGCAATCAGCCCCAGCATTTT
.	TRBV5-5	.	TRBJ2-7	CASSLDGTRQYF	TGTGCCAGCAGCCTGGACGGGACTCGGCAGTACTTC
.	TRBV28	.	TRBJ2-3	CASRRGSYTQYF	TGTGCCAGCAGGAGAGGATCCTATACGCAGTATTTT
.	TRBV6-6	.	TRBJ1-2	CASSYSFRQGGGYTF	TGTGCCAGCAGTTACTCGTTTAGGCAGGGCGGTGGCTACACCTTC
TRBD2	TRBV4-2	.	TRBJ2-1	CASSQVAGGPYNEQFF	TGTGCCAGCAGTCAGGTAGCGGGGGGGCCCTACAATGAGCAGTTCTTC
.	TRBV5-1	.	TRBJ2-3	CASSLNELGDEDTQYF	TGCGCCAGCAGCTTGAACGAGCTGGGTGACGAAGATACGCAGTATTTT
.	TRBV28	once	TRBJ2-5	CASSLAGKETQYF	TGTGCCAGCAGTTTAGCAGGGAAGGAGACCCAGTACTTC
.	TRBV27	.	TRBJ2-6	CASSLYWQVSGANVLTF	TGTGCCAGCAGTTTATATTGGCAAGTCTCTGGGGCCAACGTCCTGACTTTC
.	TRBV27	.	TRBJ2-3	CASSLYPYGADTQYF	TGTGCCAGCAGTCTGTACCCTTACGGCGCAGATACGCAGTATTTT
.	TRBV7-2	.	TRBJ1-2	CASSLGTTPWIKYGYTF	TGTGCCAGCAGCCTCGGGACAACCCCCTGGATCAAATATGGCTACACCTTC
.	TRBV11-2	once	TRBJ1-4	CASSLEGHSNEKLFF	TGTGCCAGCAGCTTAGAGGGACACTCTAATGAAAAACTGTTTTTT
.	TRBV20-1	.	TRBJ2-1	CSARAYNEQFF	TGCAGTGCTAGAGCTTACAATGAGCAGTTCTTC
.	TRBV4-1	.	TRBJ1-1	CASSQDGGSEAFF	TGCGCCAGCAGCCAAGATGGGGGTTCTGAAGCTTTCTTT
.	TRBV11-3	.	TRBJ2-7	CASSPRGGTTYEQYF	TGTGCCAGCAGCCCTCGGGGAGGGACAACCTACGAGCAGTACTTC
.	TRBV19	.	TRBJ2-2	CASIDGGATGELFF	TGTGCCAGTATTGATGGGGGAGCCACCGGGGAGCTGTTTTTT
.	TRBV19	.	TRBJ2-1	CASSTTHTSGPLSYNEQFF	TGTGCCAGTAGTACAACCCATACCTCGGGCCCCCTTTCCTACAATGAGCAGTTCTTC
TRBD1	TRBV30	.	TRBJ1-2	CAWRLDREQLHGYTF	TGTGCCTGGAGGCTGGACAGGGAGCAACTCCATGGCTACACCTTC
.	TRBV10-3	.	TRBJ2-3	CAISEQGSTDTQYF	TGTGCCATCAGTGAGCAGGGGAGCACAGATACGCAGTATTTT
TRBD2	TRBV10-2	.	TRBJ2-3	CASSGTSGGDTQYF	TGCGCCAGCAGTGGGACTAGCGGGGGGGATACGCAGTATTTT
TRBD2	TRBV5-1	.	TRBJ2-7	CASSFSGGGGEQYF	TGCGCCAGCAGCTTCAGCGGGGGAGGTGGGGAGCAGTACTTC
.	TRBV5-1	few	TRBJ1-5	CASREGSHQPQHF	TGCGCCAGCAGGGAGGGGTCCCATCAGCCCCAGCATTTT
TRBD1	TRBV15	once	TRBJ2-3	CATSRDRGGGTQYF	TGTGCCACCAGCAGGGACAGGGGTGGCGGTACGCAGTATTTT
.	TRBV19	.	TRBJ1-2	CASSIWTANNYGYTF	TGTGCCAGTAGTATTTGGACAGCAAATAACTATGGCTACACCTTC
.	TRBV4-1	.	TRBJ2-7	CASSQIGVAGPQYEQYF	TGCGCCAGCAGCCAAATAGGGGTGGCGGGGCCCCAATACGAGCAGTACTTC
TRBD1	TRBV18	.	TRBJ1-2	CASSPRTGEGYGYTF	TGTGCCAGCTCACCAAGGACAGGGGAAGGCTATGGCTACACCTTC
.	TRBV6-5	.	TRBJ1-1	CASSYTGNTEAFF	TGTGCCAGCAGTTATACGGGAAACACTGAAGCTTTCTTT
TRBD2	TRBV5-1	.	TRBJ2-5	CASSTKRERGETQYF	TGCGCCAGCAGCACTAAGCGGGAGAGAGGGGAGACCCAGTACTTC
TRBD1	TRBV5-4	.	TRBJ1-2	CASSLAGTGGYGYTF	TGTGCCAGCAGCTTAGCCGGGACAGGGGGGTATGGCTACACCTTC
.	TRBV19	few	TRBJ2-6	CASSIPLHVLTF	TGTGCCAGTAGTATACCCCTCCACGTCCTGACTTTC
.	TRBV4-3	.	TRBJ2-7	CASSHGTDTYEQYF	TGCGCCAGCAGCCACGGGACGGATACCTACGAGCAGTACTTC
.	TRBV11-3	.	TRBJ2-6	CASSSHTGSSGANVLTF	TGTGCCAGCAGCTCTCATACTGGGAGCTCTGGGGCCAACGTCCTGACTTTC
.	TRBV29-1	.	TRBJ2-6	CSVQNSGANVLTF	TGCAGCGTCCAGAACTCTGGGGCCAACGTCCTGACTTTC
.	TRBV4-1	.	TRBJ1-2	CASSQQGWGYTF	TGCGCCAGCAGCCAACAGGGTTGGGGCTACACCTTC